Listed here are 23 T cell receptor beta chains from one sample, sequenced in a study of T cell changes during pregnancy in multiple sclerosis. Libraries were prepared by immunoSEQ multiplex PCR; TCRdb keeps only in-frame clonotypes and omits some of them. The repertoire has about 94,000 clones, about 94% of them found once; the top ten carry approximately 0.84%. The specimen comprised peripheral blood, sampled in the third trimester of pregnancy. The receptors come from a female donor with multiple sclerosis, enrolled in a pregnancy study.

The V call is TRBV7-9, the J call TRBJ2-7, with 9 bases identical to TRBD2. This CDR3 region has 14 residues. The trim removed 4 bases at V and 0 bases at J, leaving 1 base unmatched. Germline V gene lookup returns CDR1 SEHNR and CDR2 FQNEAQ (reference sequence). CDR3 coding DNA: TGTGCCAGCAGCTATAGCGGGAGCTCCTACGAGCAGTACTTC. It yields the protein CASSYSGSSYEQYF.

This sequence joins TRBV6-5 and TRBJ2-3; 7 bases match TRBD1. The CDR3 sequence is 13 residues long. V was clipped by 1 base and J by 7 bases; unmatched bases: 2. The germline CDR1 and CDR2 sequences are MNHEY and SVGAGI. The CDR3 sequence: CASSYLGQHTQYF. The CDR3 region has the DNA TGTGCCAGCAGTTACTTGGGACAGCATACGCAGTATTTT.

The genes are TRBV28 and TRBJ2-1; 12 bases line up with TRBD2. V gave up 6 bases and J gave up 0 bases; unmatched junction bases: 6. Looked up from germline, CDR1 is MDHEN and CDR2 is SYDVKM. There are 17 residues in the CDR3. The CDR3 reads CASRTGTSGYSYNEQFF. Here the CDR3 DNA reads TGTGCCAGCAGAACCGGGACTAGCGGGTACTCCTACAATGAGCAGTTCTTC.

The rearrangement uses TRBV23-1 and TRBJ2-7; 9 bases are a match to TRBD1. TRBV23-1 is reported as an ORF; its role is uncertain. V was clipped by 4 bases and J by 6 bases; unmatched bases: 13. This CDR3 is built from 16 residues. The CDR3 sequence: CASSLNTGTGKVEQYF. In DNA, the CDR3 is TGCGCCAGCAGTCTCAACACCGGGACAGGGAAGGTCGAGCAGTACTTC.

This chain uses TRBV19 with TRBJ1-5, with D possibly being TRBD1 (5 bases). There are 19 residues in the CDR3. CDR1 LNHDA and CDR2 SQIVND come from the germline V gene (reference sequence). V was pared by 3 bases and J by 0 bases, with 21 bases between. The CDR3, as DNA: TGTGCCAGTAGTATTGGGAGGATACGGACACGAAATAGCAATCAGCCCCAGCATTTT. Protein sequence: CASSIGRIRTRNSNQPQHF.

This sequence joins TRBV9 and TRBJ1-3; a weak D match, TRBD1 (5 bases). The CDR3 length is 16 residues. Per germline, CDR1 SGDLS and CDR2 YYNGEE. Trimming removed 2 bases from V and 0 bases from J, with 12 bases in between. CDR3 in amino acids: CASSVTDQFSGNTIYF. The DNA of the CDR3 is TGTGCCAGCAGCGTGACAGACCAGTTCTCTGGAAACACCATATATTTT. The complete variable domain, with remaining parts taken from reference TRBV9 and TRBJ1-3, reads DSGVTQTPKHLITATGQRVTLRCSPRSGDLSVYWYQQSLDQGLQFLIQYYNGEERAKGNILERFSAQQFPDLHSELNLSSLELGDSALYFCASSVTDQFSGNTIYFGEGSWLTVV.

The chain is built from TRBV27 and TRBJ2-1; 11 bases match TRBD1. Germline CDR1 reads MNHEY; CDR2 reads SMNVEV (reference sequence). The CDR3 has 17 residues. V lost 5 bases, J lost 7 bases, and 13 bases stayed unmatched. The DNA for the CDR3 is TGTGCCAGCAGTCCCCTAACCGGGACAGGGGGTATTAATGAGCAGTTCTTC. Protein sequence: CASSPLTGTGGINEQFF.

The chain has TRBV6-5 and TRBJ1-2; D remains ambiguous. The germline gives CDR1 MNHEY, CDR2 SVGAGI. This CDR3 has 13 amino acids. V shed 7 bases and J shed 0 bases, with 9 bases lying between them. The CDR3 region is CASTKDSNYGYTF. CDR3 DNA sequence: TGTGCCAGCACCAAGGACTCTAACTATGGCTACACCTTC.

This chain connects TRBV6-1 to TRBJ2-5; a possible D gene is TRBD2 (5 bases). Trimming cost V 6 bases and J 4 bases, with 9 bases left between them. The CDR3 is 12 amino acids. Germline CDR1 reads MNHNS; CDR2 reads SASEGT. For the CDR3, the DNA is TGTGCCAGCAGGTCTAGCACAGAGACCCAGTACTTC. Translation: CASRSSTETQYF.

The rearrangement uses TRBV5-6 and TRBJ2-4; maybe TRBD1 (6 bases). The CDR3 spans 19 residues. The V gene's germline CDR1 is SGHDT and CDR2 YYEEEE. With 0 bases removed from V and 3 bases from J, the gap between germline ends came to 22 bases. DNA of the CDR3: TGTGCCAGCAGCTTGGCCCTTCCTAAGACAGGCGATGGCAAAAACATTCAGTACTTC. This sequence encodes CASSLALPKTGDGKNIQYF.

This clone came up once. The CDR3 protein is CASGRTPSRAGANVLTF. CDR3 DNA: TGTGCCAGCGGACGGACACCTTCAAGGGCTGGGGCCAACGTCCTGACTTTC. The V and J genes are TRBV27 and TRBJ2-6, with D maybe TRBD1 (5 bases). CDR3 length: 17 residues. Germline values: CDR1 MNHEY, CDR2 SMNVEV (reference sequence). V shed 8 bases and J shed 2 bases, with 19 bases lying between them.

The rearrangement joins TRBV27 to TRBJ2-1, with TRBD2 identical over 10 bases. CDR1 is MNHEY and CDR2 is SMNVEV in the germline V gene (reference sequence). V lost 6 bases to trimming and J lost 9 bases; unmatched junction nucleotides: 8. The CDR3 runs 14 residues. The CDR3 is CASRGSGRAREQFF. In nucleotides, the CDR3 is TGTGCCAGCAGAGGAAGCGGGAGGGCACGTGAGCAGTTCTTC.

The chain has TRBV4-2 and TRBJ2-7; D ambiguous. The V end was cut by 0 bases, the J end by 4 bases, with 19 bases between. CDR1 and CDR2 from the germline V gene are LGHNA and YNFKEQ. This CDR3 comprises 17 residues. The CDR3 DNA sequence: TGTGCCAGCAGCCAAGAGGCGGTACGAGGCTTAGCTTACGAGCAGTACTTC. Amino acid sequence: CASSQEAVRGLAYEQYF.

A single count supports this clone. V is TRBV5-1 and J is TRBJ2-3; TRBD1 matches at 10 bases. CDR3 size: 17 residues. Trimming cost V 2 bases and J 4 bases; bases outside gene matches: 10. CDR1 and CDR2 from the germline V gene are SGHRS and YFSETQ. The CDR3 is CASSFMGQGRGADTQYF. DNA for the CDR3: TGCGCCAGCAGCTTCATGGGACAGGGGCGAGGGGCAGATACGCAGTATTTT.

The chain combines TRBV19 with TRBJ2-2; possibly TRBD2 for D (6 bases). The V end lost 6 bases, the J end lost 0 bases, and 17 bases lay between the germline ends. CDR1 and CDR2 from the germline V gene are LNHDA and SQIVND (reference sequence). This CDR3 has 17 amino acids. CDR3 nucleotides: TGTGCCAGTAGATCGGATGGGACTGTCGCGAACACCGGGGAGCTGTTTTTT. This gives the protein CASRSDGTVANTGELFF.

The chain has TRBV5-8 and TRBJ2-5; 7 bases map to TRBD1. This CDR3 region has 13 residues. Germline lookup yields CDR1 SGHTS and CDR2 YDEGEE. With V trimmed by 4 bases and J by 6 bases, 6 bases remained unmatched. In nucleotides, the CDR3 is TGTGCCAGCAGCCTAGACAGGGAAAAGACCCAGTACTTC. Residues: CASSLDREKTQYF. Variable domain in full (rest from reference TRBV5-8 and TRBJ2-5): EAGVTQSPTHLIKTRGQQATLRCSPISGHTSVYWYQQALGLGLQFLLWYDEGEERNRGNFPPRFSGRQFPNYSSELNVNALELEDSALYLCASSLDREKTQYFGPGTRLLVL.

V gene TRBV27 combines with J gene TRBJ2-2; a possible D gene is TRBD1 (6 bases). There are 15 residues in the CDR3. V was cut by 7 bases and J by 4 bases, with 16 bases left in between. Germline V gene sequence: CDR1 MNHEY, CDR2 SMNVEV (reference sequence). CDR3 sequence (DNA): TGTGCCAGCACTACTCTACAGGGACCCACCGGGGAGCTGTTTTTT. It is translated as CASTTLQGPTGELFF.

The J gene is TRBJ2-1, the V gene TRBV25-1; TRBD1 matches at 7 bases. CDR1 and CDR2 from the germline V gene are MGHDK and SYGVNS. V shed 8 bases and J 1 base; nucleotides not matched to a gene: 2. The CDR3 length is 13 residues. The CDR3 DNA follows: TGTGCCAGCTCGACAGGGTCCTACAATGAGCAGTTCTTC. As protein: CASSTGSYNEQFF. The full variable domain, in which reference TRBV25-1 and TRBJ2-1 provide the parts outside the CDR3, is EADIYQTPRYLVIGTGKKITLECSQTMGHDKMYWYQQDPGMELHLIHYSYGVNSTEKGDLSSESTVSRIRTEHFPLTLESARPSHTSQYLCASSTGSYNEQFFGPGTRLTVL.

The chain links TRBV19 to TRBJ2-1; 8 bases are a match to TRBD2. CDR3 length: 20 amino acids. With 10 bases clipped from V and 0 bases from J, the junction kept 23 bases outside the gene matches. Germline V gives CDR1 LNHDA, CDR2 SQIVND (reference sequence). CDR3 in DNA: TGTGCCACTACGAATGGCGGGAGGCCTGATACCTTAAACTCCTACAATGAGCAGTTCTTC. Protein product: CATTNGGRPDTLNSYNEQFF. Drawing the rest from reference TRBV19 and TRBJ2-1, the complete variable domain is DGGITQSPKYLFRKEGQNVTLSCEQNLNHDAMYWYRQDPGQGLRLIYYSQIVNDFQKGDIAEGYSVSREKKESFPLTVTSAQKNPTAFYLCATTNGGRPDTLNSYNEQFFGPGTRLTVL.

V gene TRBV18 combines with J gene TRBJ2-7; 7 nucleotides match TRBD1. This CDR3 comprises 13 residues. V lost 4 bases, J lost 7 bases, and 7 bases stayed unmatched. The germline V gene encodes CDR1 KGHSH and CDR2 LQKENI. The CDR3 spells CASSLKTGREQYF. CDR3 nucleotide sequence: TGTGCCAGCTCACTCAAGACAGGGCGGGAGCAGTACTTC.

The V and J genes are TRBV19 and TRBJ2-1; D gene unclear. The length of the CDR3 is 11 residues. The V and J ends lost 3 bases and 8 bases respectively, with 5 bases between them. The germline CDR1 and CDR2 sequences are LNHDA and SQIVND (reference sequence). This CDR3 reads CASSIRDEQFF. CDR3 in DNA: TGTGCCAGTAGTATTCGAGATGAGCAGTTCTTC.

This sequence joins TRBV15 and TRBJ2-1; TRBD1 is a possible D gene (6 bases). This CDR3 has 12 residues. Germline V gene lookup returns CDR1 LNHNV and CDR2 YYDKDF (reference sequence). V dropped 2 bases and J dropped 9 bases, with 8 bases sitting between them. CDR3 nucleotide sequence: TGTGCCACCAGCAGAAGGGGGACTGAGCAGTTCTTC. Residues: CATSRRGTEQFF.

CDR3: CSVEGTAKNIQYF. CDR3 bases: TGCAGCGTTGAAGGCACTGCCAAAAACATTCAGTACTTC. This chain connects TRBV29-1 to TRBJ2-4; no clear D gene. The CDR3 is 13 residues long. The V end was cut by 1 base, the J end by 1 base, with 5 bases between. Germline loops: CDR1 SQVTM, CDR2 ANQGSEA.